These 21 T cell receptor beta chains originate from one sample sequenced in a study of response to subunit inactivated influenza vaccine. MiXCR, run by TCRdb on the RT-PCR reads, gives a single entry per CDR3 protein. The sample carries 550,000 to 800,000 distinct CDR3 sequences, approximately 14% recorded once. This specimen was PBMCs from blood, taken 11 to 12 days after vaccination. The receptors come from a man in his fifties who received an inactivated influenza vaccine.

Only a few counts were recorded for this clonotype. This chain connects TRBV29-1 to TRBJ1-1, with D perhaps matching TRBD1 (6 bases). Trimming cost V 7 bases and J 8 bases, with 14 bases left between them. Germline V gene lookup returns CDR1 SQVTM and CDR2 ANQGSEA. The CDR3 runs 11 residues. The CDR3 here is CSGTDGLEAFF. The CDR3 DNA reads as TGCAGCGGGACAGATGGGCTGGAAGCTTTCTTT.

The table lists this clonotype with a few counts. CDR3 DNA: TGTGCCAGCAGTGTCAGAGGGGGTTCCTACGAGCAGTACTTC. This codes for CASSVRGGSYEQYF. V and J are TRBV12-3 or TRBV12-4 and TRBJ2-7, with D possibly TRBD1 on 6 matching bases. This CDR3 region has 14 residues. V was pared by 5 bases and J by 1 base, with 12 bases between.

This chain uses TRBV29-1 with TRBJ1-2; no reliable D call. V was shortened by 3 bases and J by 1 base, with 9 bases between the two germline ends. Per the germline V gene, CDR1 is SQVTM and CDR2 is ANQGSEA. The length of the CDR3 is 13 residues. CDR3 DNA sequence: TGCAGCGTTGACAGGAGGAGTAACTATGGCTACACCTTC. Its protein is CSVDRRSNYGYTF.

Only a few counts were recorded for this clonotype. The chain couples TRBV6-5 to TRBJ1-5, with D maybe TRBD1 (5 bases). This CDR3 comprises 15 residues. V was shortened by 0 bases and J by 1 base, with 7 bases between the two germline ends. CDR1 is MNHEY, CDR2 SVGAGI, per germline. The CDR3 loop reads CASSYSPGSNQPQHF. CDR3 nucleotides: TGTGCCAGCAGTTACTCCCCAGGGAGCAATCAGCCCCAGCATTTT.

This clonotype turned up a few times. This chain uses TRBV18 with TRBJ2-5; the D gene could be TRBD1 or TRBD2 (5 bases each). This CDR3 is built from 13 residues. With 2 bases removed from V and 5 bases from J, the gap between germline ends came to 9 bases. Germline lookup yields CDR1 KGHSH and CDR2 LQKENI. The CDR3 region is CASSPRGVETQYF. The CDR3 DNA reads TGTGCCAGCTCACCAAGAGGGGTCGAGACCCAGTACTTC.

This clonotype was picked up a small number of times. This sequence joins TRBV25-1 and TRBJ2-2; D may match TRBD1 or TRBD2 (5 bases each). The CDR3 extends over 15 amino acids. Germline CDR1 reads MGHDK; CDR2 reads SYGVNS. Trimming removed 7 bases at V and 5 bases at J, with 17 bases between. The CDR3 region has the DNA TGTGCCAGCATCCCCCCGGGACCGGGGACCGGGGAGCTGTTTTTT. Its protein is CASIPPGPGTGELFF.

This clonotype has only a few counts. CDR3: CAGGGGVLIHEQYF. The DNA for the CDR3 is TGTGCCGGCGGGGGTGGTGTGTTGATCCACGAGCAGTACTTC. The rearrangement uses TRBV10-3 and TRBJ2-7; 7 bases match TRBD2. The germline gives CDR1 ENHRY, CDR2 SYGVKD. The CDR3 extends over 14 amino acids. V lost 11 bases and J lost 5; bases outside the gene matches: 15.

V usage is TRBV5-1 and J usage is TRBJ2-5, with D possibly matching TRBD1 (6 bases). This CDR3 is built from 14 residues. In germline, CDR1 is SGHRS, CDR2 YFSETQ. Trimming pared 0 bases from V and 3 bases from J, leaving 9 bases between. The CDR3 nucleotides are TGCGCCAGCAGCTTGGAGGGGGTTAAAGAGACCCAGTACTTC. Encoded protein: CASSLEGVKETQYF.

The chain recombines TRBV28 with TRBJ2-3; D is unclear. There are 12 residues in the CDR3. Germline V gene sequence: CDR1 MDHEN, CDR2 SYDVKM. Trimming left V 6 bases short and J 2 bases short, with 6 bases between. CDR3 coding DNA: TGTGCCAGCAGCCGATACACAGATACGCAGTATTTT. Encoded protein: CASSRYTDTQYF.

In its sample, this clonotype was seen a few times. J is TRBJ2-4 and V is TRBV6-9; D might be TRBD2 (5 bases). CDR1 MNHGY and CDR2 SVAAGI come from the germline V gene. Trimming removed 9 bases from V and 16 bases from J, with 19 bases in between. The CDR3 totals 11 residues. Written as DNA, the CDR3 is TGTGCCAGGAAGGACTCCCCCCCGGGTTACTTC. Translation: CARKDSPPGYF.

In its sample, this clonotype was seen many times. The chain recombines TRBV12-3 or TRBV12-4 with TRBJ2-4; 7 positions match TRBD2. With V trimmed by 2 bases and J by 0 bases, 1 base remained unmatched. The CDR3 spans 15 residues. CDR3: CASSLSGIAKNIQYF. The DNA for the CDR3 is TGTGCCAGCAGTTTAAGCGGGATAGCCAAAAACATTCAGTACTTC.

The chain couples TRBV5-5 to TRBJ2-3; D is undetermined. This CDR3 spans 14 amino acids. Trimming left V 0 bases short and J 4 bases short, with 9 bases between. Germline loops: CDR1 SGHKS, CDR2 YYEKEE (reference sequence). The CDR3 DNA reads TGTGCCAGCAGCTTGGATTCGCGAGCAGATACGCAGTATTTT. It translates to CASSLDSRADTQYF.

The sample holds a few counts of this clonotype. CDR3 DNA: TGTGCCAGCAGTTACTCTGCGACACCTAATCAGCCCCAGCATTTT. Protein sequence: CASSYSATPNQPQHF. The chain uses TRBV6-2 or TRBV6-3 and TRBJ1-5, with D hard to call. The CDR3 runs 15 residues. Germline assignment: CDR1 MNHEY and CDR2 SVGEGT. V was trimmed by 0 bases and J by 4 bases, leaving 10 bases between them.

Only a few counts were recorded for this clonotype. The chain has TRBV6-2 or TRBV6-3 and TRBJ2-7, with 10 bases lining up with TRBD1. V trimming: 4 bases; J trimming: 4 bases; junction bases outside the gene matches: 7. The CDR3 runs 15 residues. Looked up from germline, CDR1 is MNHEY and CDR2 is SVGEGT. CDR3 DNA sequence: TGTGCCAGCAGTTCCACCGGGACAGGGGTTTACGAGCAGTACTTC. Amino acids: CASSSTGTGVYEQYF.

This sequence joins TRBV28 and TRBJ1-5; perhaps TRBD1 as D (6 bases). Germline loops: CDR1 MDHEN, CDR2 SYDVKM. Trimming shortened V by 5 bases and J by 3 bases, and 11 bases separated the two germline ends. This CDR3 comprises 14 residues. The CDR3 loop reads CASSRQGFNQPQHF. The CDR3 region has the DNA TGTGCCAGCAGTCGGCAGGGGTTCAATCAGCCCCAGCATTTT.

This rearrangement joins TRBV7-3 to TRBJ2-5; D perhaps matches TRBD1 (6 bases). The germline CDR1 and CDR2 sequences are SGHTA and FQGTGA. The CDR3 runs 17 residues. The V end was cut by 3 bases, the J end by 2 bases, with 19 bases between. CDR3 region: CASSFAPYGQRQETQYF. The CDR3, as DNA: TGTGCCAGCAGCTTTGCCCCGTACGGACAGCGGCAAGAGACCCAGTACTTC. Drawing the rest from reference TRBV7-3 and TRBJ2-5, the complete variable domain is GAGVSQTPSNKVTEKGKYVELRCDPISGHTALYWYRQSLGQGPEFLIYFQGTGAADDSGLPNDRFFAVRPEGSVSTLKIQRTERGDSAVYLCASSFAPYGQRQETQYFGPGTRLLVL.

This clonotype was detected only a few times. The J gene is TRBJ2-3, the V gene TRBV5-1, with D tentatively TRBD1 (6 bases). V shed 2 bases and J shed 0 bases, with 10 bases lying between them. Germline values: CDR1 SGHRS, CDR2 YFSETQ. This CDR3 spans 15 amino acids. CDR3 DNA: TGCGCCAGCAGCTTAACACAGGGAAGCACAGATACGCAGTATTTT. It is translated as CASSLTQGSTDTQYF.

This clonotype was counted between two and nine times. The rearrangement uses TRBV29-1 and TRBJ2-7, with 13 positions matching TRBD2. V lost 6 bases and J lost 1; bases outside the gene matches: 6. CDR1 is SQVTM and CDR2 is ANQGSEA in the germline V gene. This CDR3 region has 15 residues. The CDR3 nucleotides are TGCAGCGTGCAAGGGACTAGCGGGATTTCCTACGAGCAGTACTTC. It is translated as CSVQGTSGISYEQYF.

This chain connects TRBV7-3 to TRBJ2-3; possibly TRBD2 for D (5 bases). Germline V gene lookup returns CDR1 SGHTA and CDR2 FQGTGA. The CDR3 consists of 15 residues. Trimming left V 5 bases short and J 5 bases short, with 17 bases between. The CDR3 DNA is TGTGCCAGCAGCCCAAGCGGAACAGCAGGAGATACGCAGTATTTT. Translation: CASSPSGTAGDTQYF.

In this sample, this clonotype turned up a few times. V and J are TRBV10-3 and TRBJ2-5, with a tentative D call TRBD1 (6 bases). Between the trimmed V and J ends, which lost 0 bases and 3 bases, there was a span of 11 bases. Germline V gene data show CDR1 as ENHRY and CDR2 as SYGVKD. CDR3 length: 15 residues. The CDR3 spells CAISESGQTEETQYF. The CDR3 DNA is TGTGCCATCAGTGAGTCGGGACAAACGGAAGAGACCCAGTACTTC.

Ten or more counts support this clonotype. The chain has TRBV5-4 and TRBJ1-1, with D perhaps matching TRBD1 (6 bases). V gave up 4 bases and J gave up 2 bases, with 15 bases separating them. The CDR3 is 15 amino acids. Germline values: CDR1 SGHNT, CDR2 YYREEE (reference sequence). CDR3 DNA sequence: TGTGCCAGCAGCCCTTCGGGGGGCCTTAACACTGAAGCTTTCTTT. Translation: CASSPSGGLNTEAFF. Drawing the rest from reference TRBV5-4 and TRBJ1-1, the complete variable domain is ETGVTQSPTHLIKTRGQQVTLRCSSQSGHNTVSWYQQALGQGPQFIFQYYREEENGRGNFPPRFSGLQFPNYSSELNVNALELDDSALYLCASSPSGGLNTEAFFGQGTRLTVV.